This TCR beta chain was found in a study of Ad26.COV2.S vaccination and SARS-CoV-2 variants. Sequencing was performed with immunoSEQ multiplex PCR; in TCRdb, only in-frame clones are kept and a portion is missing. The table includes some 250,000 clones, roughly 90% detected once. As for treatment: around 19 received Ad26.COV2.S at low or high dose, single or two shots; about 5 received placebo; per-sample allocation not given. Sampling happened 63 days after the first vaccine or placebo injection. Expressing Wuhan-strain SARS-CoV-2 spike, an Ad26 vector served as the vaccine. Sequenced here: peripheral blood, sampled in a trial of Ad26.COV2.S vaccine versus placebo. The sequence was obtained from a person aged 18-65 years who received the Ad26.COV2.S COVID-19 vaccine or a placebo.

CDR3 in amino acids: CASSEVPTWGASYEQYF. The CDR3 DNA is TGTGCCAGCAGTGAAGTCCCGACATGGGGAGCCTCCTACGAGCAGTACTTC. The chain links TRBV6-1 to TRBJ2-7; D is perhaps TRBD2 (5 bases). Looked up from germline, CDR1 is MNHNS and CDR2 is SASEGT. The CDR3 loop spans 17 amino acids. Trimming pared 1 base from V and 0 bases from J, leaving 16 bases between.